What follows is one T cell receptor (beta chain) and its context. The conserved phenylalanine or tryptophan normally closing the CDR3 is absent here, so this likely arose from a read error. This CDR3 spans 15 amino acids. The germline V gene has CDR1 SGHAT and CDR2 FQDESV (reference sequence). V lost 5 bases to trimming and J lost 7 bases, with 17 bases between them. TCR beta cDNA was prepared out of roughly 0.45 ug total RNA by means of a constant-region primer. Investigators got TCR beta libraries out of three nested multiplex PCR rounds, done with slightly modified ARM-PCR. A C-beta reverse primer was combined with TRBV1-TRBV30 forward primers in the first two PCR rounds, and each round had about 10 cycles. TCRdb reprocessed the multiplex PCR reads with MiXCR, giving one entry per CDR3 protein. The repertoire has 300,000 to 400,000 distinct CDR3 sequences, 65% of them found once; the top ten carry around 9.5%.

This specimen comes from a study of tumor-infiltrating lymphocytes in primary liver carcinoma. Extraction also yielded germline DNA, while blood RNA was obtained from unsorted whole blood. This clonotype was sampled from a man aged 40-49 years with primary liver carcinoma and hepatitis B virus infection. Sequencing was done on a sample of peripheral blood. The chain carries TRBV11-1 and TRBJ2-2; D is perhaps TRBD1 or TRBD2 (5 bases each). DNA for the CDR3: TGTGCCAGCAGCCCATTTGCCGGGGCGGTCGGGGAGCTGTTTCTT. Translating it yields CASSPFAGAVGELFL.